This T cell receptor beta chain was recovered during a study of T-cell memory formation after mild COVID-19. Study results and limitations: The study found balanced CD4/CD8 in clones contracting day 15 to 85 and a CD4+ lean in later expanders.

TCRdb processed the 5' RACE reads anew with MiXCR; each CDR3 protein has one entry. The sample yields 300,000 or so distinct CDR3 sequences, roughly 15% seen once. Per the germline V gene, CDR1 is SEHNR and CDR2 is FQNEAQ (reference sequence). The CDR3 is 14 amino acids. Trimming removed 5 bases at V and 3 bases at J, with 13 bases between. This clonotype was seen only a few times. The antigen is unknown. The sequence came from a man younger than 30 who had mild COVID-19 (a few samples of this study predate the infection). Cell type and time point are not known. The material sequenced was PBMCs or a T cell subset sorted from them (not recorded which). The gene calls are TRBV7-9 and TRBJ2-5; the D gene is possibly TRBD1 (6 bases). CDR3 sequence: CASSPFGQKETQYF. DNA for the CDR3: TGTGCCAGCAGCCCCTTCGGACAGAAAGAGACCCAGTACTTC.